Sequencing of this TCR beta chain was carried out in a study of glioma-infiltrating T cells. Study observations and caveats: Non-neoplastic patients had below-expected tissue-blood divergence, while all gliomas exceeded expectation.

With V trimmed by 4 bases and J by 5 bases, 4 bases remained unmatched. The CDR3 covers 14 residues. CDR1 MDHEN and CDR2 SYDVKM come from the germline V gene. The iRepertoire nested amplicon-rescue multiplex PCR amplified TCR alpha and beta CDR3s from RNA. For one-step reverse transcription and amplification, 100-400 ng of tissue mRNA or PBMC total RNA was used. MiXCR, run by TCRdb on the multiplex PCR reads, gives a single entry per CDR3 protein. The repertoire consists of about 400,000 distinct CDR3 sequences, with 35% to 45% occurring once and the leading ten covering around 12%. This clonotype showed up many times. Its specificity is not known.

The chain combines TRBV28 with TRBJ1-5; TRBD1 agrees at 8 bases. The clonotype was recovered from a human donor with low-grade glioma or glioblastoma, undergoing nonglioma brain surgery, or in good health (not recorded which). What was sequenced was glioma tissue, nonneoplastic brain tissue, or PBMCs (not recorded which). As DNA, the CDR3 is TGTGCCAGCAGTTGGACAGGGTCGGATCAGCCCCAGCATTTT. Translation: CASSWTGSDQPQHF.